This passage covers 22 T cell receptor beta chains from one sample sequenced in a study of patients and donors after allogeneic stem cell transplantation. TCRdb re-called the RT-PCR reads with MiXCR, one entry per CDR3 protein. The sample lists some 960,000 distinct CDR3 sequences, more than 15% occurring once. Input material: blood, either unsorted or a sorted T cell fraction (not recorded which). These receptors were obtained from a human donor who was either an allogeneic HSCT recipient or a stem cell or donor lymphocyte infusion donor (not recorded which). It is not recorded whose cells these are; they may come from a transplant donor.

This clonotype showed up just a few times. The J gene is TRBJ2-4, the V gene TRBV3-1; 12 nucleotides line up with TRBD2. With 1 base clipped from V and 8 bases from J, the junction kept 3 bases outside the gene matches. The V gene's germline CDR1 is LGHDT and CDR2 YNNKEL (reference sequence). CDR3 length: 15 residues. The CDR3 nucleotides read TGTGCCAGCAGCCAAGCACTAGCGGGAGGAGACATTCAGTACTTC. It yields the protein CASSQALAGGDIQYF.

This clonotype was counted a few times. The chain couples TRBV14 to TRBJ2-3, with D perhaps TRBD2 (5 bases). This CDR3 spans 15 amino acids. Between the trimmed V and J ends, which lost 1 base and 8 bases, there was a span of 16 bases. Germline V gives CDR1 SGHDN, CDR2 FVKESK. The CDR3 DNA sequence: TGTGCCAGCAGCCAAGGTATTCGGGAATCGGCTACGCAGTATTTT. As protein: CASSQGIRESATQYF.

The rearrangement joins TRBV20-1 to TRBJ2-5; D unresolved. The CDR3 spans 16 residues. Germline V lookup: CDR1 DFQATT, CDR2 SNEGSKA (reference sequence). V lost 6 bases and J lost 5, with 25 bases in between. The CDR3 nucleotides are TGCAGTGCCCCCCTGAGTCTCGCCAAGCGCAGGGAGACCCAGTACTTC. Translated, it gives CSAPLSLAKRRETQYF.

The chain employs TRBV20-1 and TRBJ2-5; 7 bases fit TRBD2. This CDR3 has 13 residues. The junction had 4 bases not matched to a gene; V was cut back by 1 base and J by 5 bases. The germline V gene has CDR1 DFQATT and CDR2 SNEGSKA (reference sequence). CDR3 region: CSARAGGDETQYF. CDR3 sequence (DNA): TGCAGTGCTAGAGCGGGGGGTGATGAGACCCAGTACTTC.

The V call is TRBV6-1, the J call TRBJ2-2; D is undetermined. Trimming cost V 6 bases and J 3 bases, with 14 bases left between them. This CDR3 region has 15 residues. CDR1 is MNHNS and CDR2 is SASEGT in the germline V gene. CDR3 sequence reads: CASRPPWPHTGELFF. The CDR3 DNA reads as TGTGCCAGCAGGCCCCCTTGGCCTCACACCGGGGAGCTGTTTTTT.

The chain is built from TRBV20-1 and TRBJ1-1; 7 nucleotides match TRBD1. From germline, CDR1 is DFQATT and CDR2 SNEGSKA (reference sequence). This CDR3 has 10 residues. V was clipped by 3 bases and J by 10 bases; unmatched bases: 2. CDR3 region: CSARGQPAFF. CDR3 nucleotides: TGCAGTGCTAGGGGACAGCCAGCTTTCTTT.

In this sample, this clonotype turned up a few times. The rearrangement joins TRBV11-3 to TRBJ2-3, with TRBD2 matching 7 bases. Trimming took 1 base from V and 4 from J; bases not matched to a gene: 8. CDR1 is SGHNT, CDR2 YENEEA, per germline. This CDR3 is built from 16 residues. The CDR3 nucleotides are TGTGCCAGCAGCTTAGGTAACGCGGGAGCCGCAGATACGCAGTATTTT. This translates into CASSLGNAGAADTQYF.

This clonotype was found a few times. This chain links TRBV12-3 or TRBV12-4 with TRBJ2-5; no reliable D call. CDR3 length equals 14 residues. The V end was cut by 3 bases, the J end by 2 bases, with 10 bases between. Here the CDR3 reads CASSFSFKQETQYF. The CDR3, as DNA: TGTGCCAGCAGTTTTTCCTTTAAGCAAGAGACCCAGTACTTC.

The rearrangement joins TRBV4-1 to TRBJ1-1; D ambiguous. Germline lookup yields CDR1 MGHRA and CDR2 YSYEKL. This CDR3 has 14 amino acids. V dropped 4 bases and J dropped 4 bases, with 13 bases sitting between them. The CDR3 is CASSRGPIGTEAFF. The CDR3 bases are TGCGCCAGCAGCCGAGGTCCTATCGGCACTGAAGCTTTCTTT.

A few counts support this clonotype. V usage is TRBV24-1 and J usage is TRBJ2-1, with D maybe TRBD1 (5 bases). The V end was cut by 0 bases, the J end by 0 bases, with 5 bases between. Per germline, CDR1 KGHDR and CDR2 SFDVKD. This CDR3 spans 15 amino acids. The CDR3 spells CATSDLQGSYNEQFF. For the CDR3, the DNA is TGTGCCACCAGTGATTTGCAGGGCTCCTACAATGAGCAGTTCTTC.

The chain combines TRBV10-3 with TRBJ2-7; D is unclear. Per germline, CDR1 ENHRY and CDR2 SYGVKD. The V end lost 9 bases, the J end lost 2 bases, and 14 bases lay between the germline ends. The CDR3 runs 13 residues. CDR3 sequence: CAIRAVEAYEQYF. DNA of the CDR3: TGTGCCATTCGGGCAGTAGAGGCCTACGAGCAGTACTTC.

Ten or more counts support this clonotype. The genes are TRBV20-1 and TRBJ2-2, with a possible D match to TRBD2 (5 bases). V was cut by 3 bases and J by 5 bases, with 19 bases left in between. Per the germline V gene, CDR1 is DFQATT and CDR2 is SNEGSKA (reference sequence). The CDR3 totals 16 residues. The CDR3 region has the DNA TGCAGTGCTAGGCCCCCGAGGGAAGGAGGAACCGGGGAGCTGTTTTTT. This codes for CSARPPREGGTGELFF.

This rearrangement joins TRBV4-1 to TRBJ2-1; no clear D. The CDR3 covers 17 residues. Germline V CDR1 and CDR2: MGHRA, YSYEKL. Between the trimmed V and J ends, which lost 4 bases and 0 bases, there was a span of 16 bases. Here the CDR3 DNA reads TGCGCCAGCAGCCCGAGAGTATTCTCTAGCTCCTACAATGAGCAGTTCTTC. It specifies CASSPRVFSSSYNEQFF.

As regards this clonotype: The junction differs from germline at one of its ends, possibly a read error. The gene calls are TRBV12-3 or TRBV12-4 and TRBJ2-7; perhaps TRBD1 as D (6 bases). The CDR3 covers 14 residues. The CDR3 DNA sequence: TGTGCCGGCAGTCCCACGGGACAAACCTACGAGCAGTACTTC. It yields the protein CAGSPTGQTYEQYF.

The sample holds many counts of this clonotype. This chain connects TRBV12-3 or TRBV12-4 to TRBJ1-2; TRBD1 might be the D (5 bases). The CDR3 spans 14 residues. The V gene lost 4 bases and the J gene lost 1 base, with 10 bases spanning the gap. The CDR3 bases are TGTGCCAGCAGTTCCCAGGGAAGTAACTATGGCTACACCTTC. Translating it yields CASSSQGSNYGYTF.

The V gene is TRBV24-1, the J gene TRBJ2-5; TRBD2 agrees at 7 bases. CDR1 KGHDR and CDR2 SFDVKD come from the germline V gene. Unmatched junction bases numbered 13, after V lost 0 bases and J lost 4 bases. This CDR3 is 18 amino acids long. The CDR3: CATSDLGQGGSGGETQYF. CDR3 sequence (DNA): TGTGCCACCAGTGATTTGGGGCAGGGTGGATCGGGAGGAGAGACCCAGTACTTC.

The chain recombines TRBV7-2 with TRBJ2-7; D gene unclear. CDR1 and CDR2 from the germline V gene are SGHTA and FQGNSA. V was pared by 3 bases and J by 4 bases, with 10 bases between. CDR3 length: 13 amino acids. This CDR3 reads CASSLDGGYEQYF. The CDR3 DNA is TGTGCCAGCAGCTTGGACGGTGGGTACGAGCAGTACTTC.

A remark on this clonotype: One end of the junction is discordant with germline, which a read error may explain. V is TRBV6-1 and J is TRBJ1-1, with D hard to call. There are 13 residues in the CDR3. Germline assignment: CDR1 MNHNS and CDR2 SASEGT. CDR3 loop: CASREGSQPEAFF. The CDR3 DNA sequence: TGTGCCAGCAGGGAAGGATCCCAACCCGAAGCTTTCTTT.

The table lists this clonotype with a few counts. This chain joins TRBV6-2 or TRBV6-3 and TRBJ1-5; D may be TRBD1 (6 bases). Germline assignment: CDR1 MNHEY and CDR2 SVGEGT. The CDR3 has 19 residues. V gave up 3 bases and J gave up 6 bases, with 27 bases separating them. The chain's CDR3 is CASSYRHRAQAPYGQPQHF. In DNA form, the CDR3 reads TGTGCCAGCAGTTATCGACACAGGGCCCAGGCTCCATACGGTCAGCCCCAGCATTTT.

The chain is built from TRBV12-3 or TRBV12-4 and TRBJ1-1; tentatively, D is TRBD1 (6 bases). The CDR3 contains 16 residues. V lost 3 bases and J 4 bases, leaving 18 bases between the germline ends. The CDR3 DNA reads TGTGCCAGCAGTTTTATTGTGGTAGGGGGGGGCACTGAAGCTTTCTTT. Translated: CASSFIVVGGGTEAFF.

In DNA form, the CDR3 reads TGTGCCAGCAGTTCCCCGACTAGCCGCCTGGAGACCCAGTACTTC. It encodes CASSSPTSRLETQYF. The gene calls are TRBV12-3 or TRBV12-4 and TRBJ2-5; TRBD2 agrees at 7 bases. The trim removed 4 bases at V and 5 bases at J, leaving 10 bases unmatched. The CDR3 runs to 15 residues.

The chain combines TRBV5-1 with TRBJ2-1; D may correspond to TRBD1 or TRBD2 (5 bases each). The CDR3 extends over 18 amino acids. Germline CDR1 SGHRS, CDR2 YFSETQ. Trimming took 0 bases from V and 2 from J, leaving 18 bases between them. The CDR3 DNA reads TGCGCCAGCAGCTTGGCCGGGGACCTTCACCCCCCCTACAATGAGCAGTTCTTC. Protein: CASSLAGDLHPPYNEQFF.